The clone carrying this T cell receptor (beta chain) was observed many times. The antigen remains undetermined. Germline CDR1 is LNHDA and CDR2 is SQIVND (reference sequence). After removal of 3 bases from V and 1 base from J, the junction contained 5 bases not matched to a gene. This CDR3 contains 15 residues. This sample is part of a study of early T cells in non-severe SARS-CoV-2 infection. Study-level background: Unsorted whole-blood RNA was sequenced in bulk, leaving chains unpaired. Study findings and constraints: CD4 and private specificities were missed by VDJdb matching, which favored anti-spike CD8 responses.

Attachment of unique molecular identifiers was made to individual cDNA molecules. Each CDR3 protein is one row after TCRdb ran MiXCR on the 5' RACE reads. This table holds roughly 120,000 distinct CDR3 sequences, roughly 12% found once. The sample consisted of whole blood, taken at baseline. This chain uses TRBV19 with TRBJ1-1, with TRBD1 matching over 7 bases. This sequence was found in an adult who was a healthcare worker with PCR-confirmed SARS-CoV-2 infection or an uninfected control (not recorded which). The DNA of the CDR3 is TGTGCCAGTAGTATCCTTCAGGGGGGGAACACTGAAGCTTTCTTT. Translated: CASSILQGGNTEAFF.